This is a list of T cell receptor beta chains from one sample in a study of human T cells and chemical hapten exposure. MiXCR, applied by TCRdb to the RACE reads, yields one record per CDR3 protein. The data show tens of thousands of distinct CDR3 sequences, 32% seen once. The source was whole blood, collected in connection with sensitization to the hapten diphenylcyclopropenone (DPC). These receptors were taken from a man aged 40-49 years with alopecia areata. Some clones in this sample may be carry-over from other donors' samples. Each CDR3 is given with its conserved first and last residue. The D gene is left open where the match is weak. Size tells how often a clone was seen (once, few, many) or the class of an expanded clone, and some rows leave it out.

cdr3_aa cdr3_nt d_call v_call clone_size j_call
CASSLIRGIRYNEQFF TGTGCCAGCAGCTTAATTAGGGGGATCAGATACAATGAGCAGTTCTTC NA TRBV7-9 NA TRBJ2-1
CASSLARTSEQYF TGTGCCAGCAGTTTAGCGCGAACTTCCGAGCAGTACTTC NA TRBV12-3/TRBV12-4 NA TRBJ2-7
CASTTGGDTQYF TGTGCCAGCACTACAGGGGGAGATACGCAGTATTTT TRBD1 TRBV6-2/TRBV6-3 NA TRBJ2-3
CASSLRSGYVDEQFF TGCGCCAGCAGCTTGAGGAGCGGGTACGTCGATGAGCAGTTCTTC NA TRBV5-1 few TRBJ2-1
CASSPGLGGDEQFF TGTGCCAGCAGCCCCGGACTAGGGGGGGATGAGCAGTTCTTC NA TRBV7-3 few TRBJ2-1
CASSKLAGGPYNEQFF TGCGCCAGCAGCAAACTAGCGGGGGGCCCCTACAATGAGCAGTTCTTC TRBD2 TRBV5-1 NA TRBJ2-1
CVSRVAGLQETQYF TGCGTAAGTCGGGTTGCGGGACTACAAGAGACCCAGTACTTC TRBD2 TRBV20-1 NA TRBJ2-5
CASSLSSVNTEAFF TGCGCCAGCAGCTTGTCCTCCGTGAACACTGAAGCTTTCTTT NA TRBV5-1 few TRBJ1-1
CSVELPGPFYEQYF TGCAGCGTTGAATTGCCGGGACCCTTCTACGAGCAGTACTTC NA TRBV29-1 NA TRBJ2-7
CASSFLADEQFF TGTGCCAGCAGTTTCCTAGCGGATGAGCAGTTCTTC TRBD2 TRBV12-3/TRBV12-4 NA TRBJ2-1
CASSDGQRYGYTF TGTGCCAGCAGTGATGGACAGCGGTATGGCTACACCTTC NA TRBV6-5 few TRBJ1-2
CSARDSSSYNSPLHF TGCAGTGCTCGGGACAGCAGCTCCTATAATTCACCCCTCCACTTT TRBD1 TRBV20-1 NA TRBJ1-6
CASSHSGTSGREDTQYF TGTGCCAGCAGCCACTCCGGGACTAGCGGGAGAGAGGATACGCAGTATTTT TRBD2 TRBV4-2 few TRBJ2-3
CASSGAGGETQYF TGTGCCAGCAGTGGGGCAGGGGGCGAGACCCAGTACTTC TRBD1 TRBV2 NA TRBJ2-5
CASSLRVYTEAFF TGTGCCAGCAGCCTCAGGGTATACACTGAAGCTTTCTTT NA TRBV12-3/TRBV12-4 NA TRBJ1-1
CSAPPGDSPLHF TGCAGTGCCCCGCCAGGGGATTCACCCCTCCACTTT NA TRBV20-1 few TRBJ1-6
CASSQEERRTEVQYF TGTGCCAGCAGCCAAGAGGAAAGGAGGACCGAGGTTCAGTACTTC NA TRBV4-2 few TRBJ2-4
CSARAGANTEAFF TGCAGTGCTAGAGCGGGGGCCAACACTGAAGCTTTCTTT NA TRBV20-1 NA TRBJ1-1
CASSWVRQYSNQPQHF TGTGCCAGCAGTTGGGTAAGACAGTATAGCAATCAGCCCCAGCATTTT NA TRBV28 NA TRBJ1-5
CASSYGARMNTEAFF TGTGCCAGCAGTTATGGGGCGCGCATGAACACTGAAGCTTTCTTT NA TRBV7-9 few TRBJ1-1
CASSQGGPNQPQHF TGTGCCAGCAGCCAAGGGGGCCCTAATCAGCCCCAGCATTTT TRBD1 TRBV7-9 few TRBJ1-5
CASSPAGATYNEQFF TGTGCCAGCAGCCCAGCGGGAGCTACCTACAATGAGCAGTTCTTC TRBD2 TRBV3-1 NA TRBJ2-1
CASSLAGQDPNTEAFF TGCGCCAGCAGCTTGGCGGGACAGGATCCGAACACTGAAGCTTTCTTT TRBD1 TRBV5-1 many TRBJ1-1
CASSRDRSSYNEQFF TGCGCCAGCAGCCGGGACAGAAGCTCCTACAATGAGCAGTTCTTC TRBD1 TRBV5-1 NA TRBJ2-1
CASRATDRGNEKLFF TGTGCCAGCAGAGCAACCGACAGGGGTAATGAAAAACTGTTTTTT TRBD1 TRBV6-6 large TRBJ1-4
CASSPAGTGKNIQYF TGTGCCAGCAGTCCCGCCGGGACAGGCAAAAACATTCAGTACTTC TRBD1 TRBV12-3/TRBV12-4 NA TRBJ2-4
CASKRSGTTDTQYF TGTGCCAGCAAGAGGAGCGGGACCACAGATACGCAGTATTTT TRBD2 TRBV28 NA TRBJ2-3
CAFTVGMNTEAFF TGTGCCTTTACAGTGGGTATGAACACTGAAGCTTTCTTT NA TRBV30 few TRBJ1-1
CASSFGSPGTETFF TGTGCCAGCAGTTTCGGGAGTCCGGGGACTGAAACTTTCTTT NA TRBV12-3/TRBV12-4 NA TRBJ1-1
CASSHGLRTDTQYF TGTGCCAGCAGCCATGGACTCCGCACAGATACGCAGTATTTT NA TRBV7-2 NA TRBJ2-3
CASSLGGGSGNTIYF TGTGCCAGCAGTCTAGGGGGGGGCTCTGGAAACACCATATATTTT NA TRBV12-3/TRBV12-4 few TRBJ1-3
CSARVLGGSNIQYF TGCAGTGCTAGAGTGTTGGGGGGCTCTAACATTCAGTACTTC NA TRBV20-1 few TRBJ2-4
CASSAQGWYEQYF TGTGCCAGCAGCGCACAGGGGTGGTACGAGCAGTACTTC TRBD1 TRBV7-9 NA TRBJ2-7
CASSYFQETQYF TGTGCCAGCAGTTACTTCCAAGAGACCCAGTACTTC NA TRBV6-6 NA TRBJ2-5
CSARAPGQGGQPQHF TGCAGTGCTAGGGCCCCGGGACAGGGGGGTCAGCCCCAGCATTTT TRBD1 TRBV20-1 NA TRBJ1-5
CASSPGTYQETQYF TGTGCCAGCAGTCCCGGGACATACCAAGAGACCCAGTACTTC NA TRBV2 few TRBJ2-5
CASSTLGGPLHF TGTGCCAGCAGTACCCTAGGGGGCCCCCTCCACTTT TRBD1 TRBV6-1 NA TRBJ1-6